Below are 15 T cell receptor beta chains sequenced from a single sample in a study of cytomegalovirus exposure and HLA in healthy donors. PCR was performed using 60 Vbeta and 13 Jbeta primers. Here immunoSEQ multiplex PCR was the method, and the copy in TCRdb shows in-frame clones only, minus some. Among 80,000 or so clones listed, 67% were seen once. Sample: PBMCs. These receptors were collected from a woman between 50 and 59 years old in good health and CMV-seropositive.

The V call is TRBV2, the J call TRBJ1-1; D is undetermined. The V and J ends lost 6 bases and 9 bases respectively, with 17 bases between them. Germline CDR1 SNHLY, CDR2 FYNNEI. The CDR3 length is 13 residues. CDR3 coding DNA: TGTGCCAGCAGGGAGCTAGAGGACTTTCAAGCTTTCTTT. It yields the protein CASRELEDFQAFF.

The chain employs TRBV4-2 and TRBJ2-2; 16 positions agree with TRBD2. The CDR3 has 18 amino acids. The V and J ends lost 4 bases and 3 bases, in that order; junction bases with no gene match: 5. Per germline, CDR1 LGHNA and CDR2 YNFKEQ. CDR3 DNA sequence: TGTGCCAGCAGCCGAGGGACTAGCGGGGGGGCCCACACCGGGGAGCTGTTTTTT. This translates into CASSRGTSGGAHTGELFF.

This chain links TRBV28 with TRBJ1-6, with D possibly matching TRBD1 (5 bases). The CDR3 has 17 amino acids. Germline V lookup: CDR1 MDHEN, CDR2 SYDVKM. V gave up 11 bases and J gave up 0 bases, with 20 bases separating them. This CDR3 reads CAARLGHGSSYNSPLHF. The CDR3 DNA sequence: TGTGCCGCACGTCTAGGACACGGGAGCTCCTATAATTCACCCCTCCACTTT.

The chain joins TRBV7-6 to TRBJ2-1, with 9 bases aligning to TRBD1. CDR3 length: 15 residues. The junction had 0 bases not matched to a gene; V was cut back by 3 bases and J by 0 bases. Germline V CDR1 and CDR2: SGHVS, FNYEAQ. CDR3 region: CASSLTGGSYNEQFF. DNA for the CDR3: TGTGCCAGCAGCTTGACAGGGGGCTCCTACAATGAGCAGTTCTTC. The variable domain in full, with the rest retrieved from reference TRBV7-6 and TRBJ2-1, is GAGVSQSPRYKVTKRGQDVALRCDPISGHVSLYWYRQALGQGPEFLTYFNYEAQQDKSGLPNDRFSAERPEGSISTLTIQRTEQRDSAMYRCASSLTGGSYNEQFFGPGTRLTVL.

V and J are TRBV11-2 and TRBJ2-5; TRBD1 matches 9 bases. Looked up from germline, CDR1 is SGHAT and CDR2 is FQNNGV. The CDR3 has 15 amino acids. The J segment lost 3 bases and the V segment lost 1 base, leaving 3 bases of the junction unmatched. CDR3 coding DNA: TGTGCCAGCAGCTTAGGGGACAGGGAGAAAGAGACCCAGTACTTC. Translation: CASSLGDREKETQYF.

This clone was detected a few times. V and J are TRBV18 and TRBJ1-5; 9 bases map to TRBD1. CDR3 length: 16 amino acids. V shed 5 bases, J shed 0 bases, and the junction held 5 bases outside the gene matches. The germline CDR1 and CDR2 sequences are KGHSH and LQKENI. CDR3 nucleotides: TGTGCCAGCTCAGAACAGGGGGCGATTAGCAATCAGCCCCAGCATTTT. As protein: CASSEQGAISNQPQHF.

This clone was picked up a small number of times. The chain carries TRBV5-1 and TRBJ2-5; 8 bases line up with TRBD2. The ends lost 4 bases at V and 5 bases at J; junction bases unmatched: 7. Germline V lookup: CDR1 SGHRS, CDR2 YFSETQ. This CDR3 comprises 14 residues. In DNA, the CDR3 is TGCGCCAGCAGCCGACGGGGGGGGAGGGAGACCCAGTACTTC. As protein: CASSRRGGRETQYF.

Notes on this clone: One end of the junction varies from germline; a read error may be responsible. CDR3: CANSSRGTAEGYTF. In nucleotides, the CDR3 is TGTGCCAACAGCTCCCGAGGGACAGCCGAGGGCTACACCTTC. The rearrangement joins TRBV5-4 to TRBJ1-2, with 7 bases matching TRBD1. Germline V gives CDR1 SGHNT, CDR2 YYREEE (reference sequence). The CDR3 contains 14 residues.

V gene TRBV5-1 combines with J gene TRBJ2-5, with 7 bases identical to TRBD2. V dropped 4 bases and J dropped 3; count of bases not matched to a gene: 3. The CDR3 extends over 13 amino acids. The V gene's germline CDR1 is SGHRS and CDR2 YFSETQ. CDR3 DNA: TGCGCCAGCAGCCGCCGGGAGGAAGAGACCCAGTACTTC. Its translation: CASSRREEETQYF.

The chain employs TRBV9 and TRBJ1-1; D is uncertain. Germline CDR1 and CDR2: SGDLS and YYNGEE. CDR3 length: 13 amino acids. The V and J ends lost 0 bases and 4 bases respectively, with 7 bases between them. The CDR3: CASSVASGTEAFF. CDR3 bases: TGTGCCAGCAGCGTAGCCTCGGGCACTGAAGCTTTCTTT.

This rearrangement joins TRBV19 to TRBJ1-1; maybe TRBD1 (6 bases). The CDR3 spans 12 residues. Trimming took off 6 bases at V and 6 bases at J, with 11 bases between the two ends. CDR1 and CDR2 from the germline V gene are LNHDA and SQIVND (reference sequence). This CDR3 reads CASSTGPAEAFF. In DNA, the CDR3 is TGTGCCAGTAGCACAGGGCCGGCTGAAGCTTTCTTT.

The chain has TRBV4-1 and TRBJ1-1; D gene unclear. Trimming removed 4 bases from V and 3 bases from J, with 15 bases in between. Per germline, CDR1 MGHRA and CDR2 YSYEKL. CDR3 length: 15 amino acids. This chain's CDR3 is CASSPGRTAHTEAFF. DNA of the CDR3: TGCGCCAGCAGCCCCGGGAGAACAGCCCACACTGAAGCTTTCTTT.

The CDR3 spells CASSLLAGRRDTEAFF. The CDR3, as DNA: TGTGCCAGCAGTCTACTCGCGGGGCGCCGAGACACTGAAGCTTTCTTT. The rearrangement links TRBV7-9 to TRBJ1-1; D may be TRBD1 (5 bases). With 6 bases removed from V and 3 bases from J, the gap between germline ends came to 20 bases. Germline-derived CDR1 and CDR2 are SEHNR and FQNEAQ (reference sequence). The CDR3 is made up of 16 amino acids.

About this clone itself: Other nucleotide sequences in the sample specify the same CDR3. The V gene is TRBV13, the J gene TRBJ2-1, with D possibly matching TRBD1 (5 bases). V shed 0 bases and J shed 7 bases, with 7 bases lying between them. This CDR3 is 13 amino acids long. Germline V CDR1 and CDR2: PRHDT, FYEKMQ (reference sequence). The CDR3 coding sequence is TGTGCCAGCAGCTTAGGGGGGCTTAATGAGCAGTTCTTC. Protein product: CASSLGGLNEQFF.

The J gene is TRBJ1-2, the V gene TRBV19; 7 nucleotides agree with TRBD1. V shed 6 bases and J 7 bases; nucleotides not matched to a gene: 14. From germline, CDR1 is LNHDA and CDR2 SQIVND (reference sequence). This CDR3 region has 15 residues. The CDR3: CASRYPTGTGFGYTF. In DNA form, the CDR3 reads TGTGCCAGTAGGTATCCGACAGGGACGGGATTTGGCTACACCTTC.